The clone carrying this TCR beta chain showed up just once. The antigen is not known. This CDR3 is built from 16 residues. Germline CDR1 and CDR2: SGHRS and YFSETQ. V was clipped by 5 bases and J by 4 bases; unmatched bases: 14. The record originates from a study of shared clonotypes between healthy human individuals. Study results and limitations: Roughly 5% of naive CD4 clonotypes were common to a handful of donors. Apart from blood, nothing was sampled; tissue repertoires likely differ. Although depth was large, rarefaction showed that sequencing of the sorted subsets was incomplete.

Methods used by the authors: There were no quality scores in the junction-only immunoSEQ sequences, so filtering differed. The repertoire was sequenced with immunoSEQ multiplex PCR; TCRdb's copy has only in-frame clones and lacks some. Clone size and the V and J calls come from that table; the DNA yielded D and trimming. Among over 1.5 million clones listed, approximately 98% were seen once. The sequence was obtained from a man aged 25-45 years in good health. This chain links TRBV5-1 with TRBJ1-2; 7 positions match TRBD1. Sequencing was performed on naive CD4+ T cells sorted from blood. Subset reported: CD45RA+ positively selected. CDR3 residues: CASSLGRQGSSYGYTF. CDR3 sequence (DNA): TGCGCCAGCAGTCTGGGGCGACAGGGAAGCTCCTATGGCTACACCTTC.